This TCR beta chain came from a study of blood T cell repertoires in COVID-19. Study-wide context: Whether acute or convalescent, the COVID-19 samples came from the United States, Italy and Spain. PBMCs, B-cell-depleted T cells, or T cells were the source of the cDNA or gDNA that made up the material.

This clone was found once. The CDR3 length is 13 residues. Germline CDR1 is LGHDT and CDR2 is YNNKEL (reference sequence). V was cut by 6 bases and J by 11 bases, with 19 bases left in between. Original data processing: Amplification with reference gene primers provided the estimates of nucleated cell counts. Only in-frame clones appear in the TCRdb table, and some are missing; sequencing was by immunoSEQ multiplex PCR. V and J calls and clone size are those listed in that table; D and trimming were worked out from the DNA. The sample carries 84,000 or so clones, around 90% recorded once. Source material: peripheral blood. V usage is TRBV3-1 (or the pseudogene TRBV3-2) and J usage is TRBJ1-1; the D gene is possibly TRBD1 (5 bases). The origin of this receptor is a man in his 70s with acute or convalescent COVID-19. In DNA form, the CDR3 reads TGTGCCAGCAGTCCAGGGATTGCTGTCGGGGCTTTCTTT. Amino acids: CASSPGIAVGAFF.